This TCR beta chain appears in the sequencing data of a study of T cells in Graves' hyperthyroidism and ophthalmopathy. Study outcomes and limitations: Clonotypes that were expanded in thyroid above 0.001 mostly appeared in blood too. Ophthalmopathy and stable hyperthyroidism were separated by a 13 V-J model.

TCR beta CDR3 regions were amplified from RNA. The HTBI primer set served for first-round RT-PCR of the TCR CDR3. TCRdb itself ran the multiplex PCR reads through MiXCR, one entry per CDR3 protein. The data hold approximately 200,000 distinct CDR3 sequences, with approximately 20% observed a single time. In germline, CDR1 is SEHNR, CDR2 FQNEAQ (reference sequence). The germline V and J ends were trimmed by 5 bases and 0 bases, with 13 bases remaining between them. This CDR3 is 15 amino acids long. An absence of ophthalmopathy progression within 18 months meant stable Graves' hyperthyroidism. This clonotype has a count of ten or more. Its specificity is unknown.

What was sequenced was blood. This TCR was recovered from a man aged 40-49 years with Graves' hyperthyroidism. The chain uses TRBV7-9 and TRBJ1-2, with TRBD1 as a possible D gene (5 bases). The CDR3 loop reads CASSPRDEPNYGYTF. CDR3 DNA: TGTGCCAGCAGCCCACGGGACGAACCTAACTATGGCTACACCTTC.